This T cell receptor (beta chain) was found in a study of cytomegalovirus exposure and HLA in healthy donors. The CDR3 runs to 15 residues. In germline, CDR1 is MGHRA, CDR2 YSYEKL. V was clipped by 1 base and J by 0 bases, with 7 bases between them. Primers for the PCR totalled 60 Vbeta and 13 Jbeta. Sequencing used immunoSEQ multiplex PCR; TCRdb keeps in-frame clones, though not all of them. The sample data list around 53,000 clones. V usage is TRBV4-1 and J usage is TRBJ2-1; D might be TRBD1 (6 bases). The clonotype was recovered from a male donor in good health and CMV-seropositive. Sample: PBMCs. The CDR3 sequence is CASSQVQGSYNEQFF. The CDR3 DNA reads TGCGCCAGCAGCCAAGTACAGGGCTCCTACAATGAGCAGTTCTTC.